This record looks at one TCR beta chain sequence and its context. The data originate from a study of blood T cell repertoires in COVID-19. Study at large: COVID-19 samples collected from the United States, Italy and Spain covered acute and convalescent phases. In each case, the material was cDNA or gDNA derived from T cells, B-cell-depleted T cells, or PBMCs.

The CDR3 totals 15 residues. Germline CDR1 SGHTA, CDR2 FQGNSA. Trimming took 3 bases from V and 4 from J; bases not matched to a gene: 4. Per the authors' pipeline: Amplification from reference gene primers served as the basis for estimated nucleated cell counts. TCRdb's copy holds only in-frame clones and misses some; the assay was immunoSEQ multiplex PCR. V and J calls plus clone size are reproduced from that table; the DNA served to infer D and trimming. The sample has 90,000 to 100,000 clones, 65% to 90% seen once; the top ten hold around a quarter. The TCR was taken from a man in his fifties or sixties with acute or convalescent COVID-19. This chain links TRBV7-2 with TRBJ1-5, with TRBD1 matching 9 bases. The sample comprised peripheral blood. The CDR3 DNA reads TGTGCCAGCAGCTTTAAGACAGGGGGGAATCAGCCCCAGCATTTT. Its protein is CASSFKTGGNQPQHF.